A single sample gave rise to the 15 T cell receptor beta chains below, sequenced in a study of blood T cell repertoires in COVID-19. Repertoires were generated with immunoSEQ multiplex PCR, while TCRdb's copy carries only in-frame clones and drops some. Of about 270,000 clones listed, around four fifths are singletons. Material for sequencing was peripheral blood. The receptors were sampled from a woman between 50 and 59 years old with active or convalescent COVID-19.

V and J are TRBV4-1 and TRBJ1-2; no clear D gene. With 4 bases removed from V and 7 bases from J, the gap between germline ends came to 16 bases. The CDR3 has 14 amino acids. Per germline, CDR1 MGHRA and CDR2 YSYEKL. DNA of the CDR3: TGCGCCAGCAGCCTCTCCATGGCAGTTCCTGGCTACACCTTC. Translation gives CASSLSMAVPGYTF.

CDR3 coding DNA: TGTGCCAGCAGCTTGGGCGGGAGGGCATGGAATGAGCAGTTCTTC. It translates to CASSLGGRAWNEQFF. The V and J genes are TRBV5-5 and TRBJ2-1; 9 bases line up with TRBD2. Per germline, CDR1 SGHKS and CDR2 YYEKEE (reference sequence). The V and J ends lost 0 bases and 7 bases, in that order; junction bases with no gene match: 5. This CDR3 has 15 amino acids.

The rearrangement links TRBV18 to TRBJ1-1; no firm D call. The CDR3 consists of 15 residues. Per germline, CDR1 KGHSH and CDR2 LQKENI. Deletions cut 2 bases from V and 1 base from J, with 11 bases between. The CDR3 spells CASSPGDHGNTEAFF. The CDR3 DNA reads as TGTGCCAGCTCACCAGGAGACCACGGGAACACTGAAGCTTTCTTT.

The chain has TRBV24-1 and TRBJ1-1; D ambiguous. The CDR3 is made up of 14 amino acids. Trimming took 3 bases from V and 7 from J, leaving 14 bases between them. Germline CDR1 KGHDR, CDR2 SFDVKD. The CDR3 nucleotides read TGTGCCACCAGTGATCCTGGGCGGGCAGATGAAGCTTTCTTT. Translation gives CATSDPGRADEAFF.

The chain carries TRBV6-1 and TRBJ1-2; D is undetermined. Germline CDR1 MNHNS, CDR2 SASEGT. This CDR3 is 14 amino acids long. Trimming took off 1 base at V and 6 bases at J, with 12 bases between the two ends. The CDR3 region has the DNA TGTGCCAGCAGTGAAGTATTCCAAGAGGATGGCTACACCTTC. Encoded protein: CASSEVFQEDGYTF.

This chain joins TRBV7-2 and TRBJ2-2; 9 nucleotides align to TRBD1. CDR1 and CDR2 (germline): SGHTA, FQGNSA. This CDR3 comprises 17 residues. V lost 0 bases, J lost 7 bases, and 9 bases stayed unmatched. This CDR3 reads CASSLAKGQGRNGELFF. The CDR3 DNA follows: TGTGCCAGCAGCTTAGCCAAGGGACAGGGACGGAACGGGGAGCTGTTTTTT.

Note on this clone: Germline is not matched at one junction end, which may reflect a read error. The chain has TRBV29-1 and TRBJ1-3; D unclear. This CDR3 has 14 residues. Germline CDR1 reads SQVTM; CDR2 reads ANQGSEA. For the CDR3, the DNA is TGCAGCGTTAAAGATCCCTGGAGGGCTGACACCATATATTTT. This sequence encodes CSVKDPWRADTIYF.

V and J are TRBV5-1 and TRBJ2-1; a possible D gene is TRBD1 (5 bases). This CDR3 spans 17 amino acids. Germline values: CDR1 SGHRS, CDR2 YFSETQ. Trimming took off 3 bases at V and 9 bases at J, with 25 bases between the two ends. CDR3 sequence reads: CASSYRQPQALHGEQFF. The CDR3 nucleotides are TGCGCCAGCAGCTATAGACAGCCCCAGGCACTACATGGTGAGCAGTTCTTC. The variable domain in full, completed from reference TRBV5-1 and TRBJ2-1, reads KAGVTQTPRYLIKTRGQQVTLSCSPISGHRSVSWYQQTPGQGLQFLFEYFSETQRNKGNFPGRFSGRQFSNSRSEMNVSTLELGDSALYLCASSYRQPQALHGEQFFGPGTRLTVL.

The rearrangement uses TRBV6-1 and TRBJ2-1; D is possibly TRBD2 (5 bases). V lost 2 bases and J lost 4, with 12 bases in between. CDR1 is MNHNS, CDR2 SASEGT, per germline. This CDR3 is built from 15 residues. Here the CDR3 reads CASSEWVSAYNEQFF. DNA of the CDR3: TGTGCCAGCAGTGAATGGGTTAGCGCGTACAATGAGCAGTTCTTC.

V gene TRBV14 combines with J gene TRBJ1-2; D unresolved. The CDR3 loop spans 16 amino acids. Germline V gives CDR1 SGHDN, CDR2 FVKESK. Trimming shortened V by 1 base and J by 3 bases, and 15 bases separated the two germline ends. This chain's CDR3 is CASSQAVLGWHYGYTF. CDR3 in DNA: TGTGCCAGCAGCCAAGCCGTACTGGGCTGGCACTATGGCTACACCTTC.

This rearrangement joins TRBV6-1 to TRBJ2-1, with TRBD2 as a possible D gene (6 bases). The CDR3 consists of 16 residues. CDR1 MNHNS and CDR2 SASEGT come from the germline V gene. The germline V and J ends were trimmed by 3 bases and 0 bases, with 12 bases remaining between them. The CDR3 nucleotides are TGTGCCAGCAGTGAGGGGGGTCTGAGCTCCTACAATGAGCAGTTCTTC. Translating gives CASSEGGLSSYNEQFF.

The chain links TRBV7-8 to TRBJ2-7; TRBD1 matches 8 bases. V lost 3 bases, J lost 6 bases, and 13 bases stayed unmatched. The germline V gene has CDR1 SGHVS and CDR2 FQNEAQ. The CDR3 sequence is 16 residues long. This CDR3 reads CASSFGTGYYPGEQYF. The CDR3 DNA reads TGTGCCAGCAGCTTTGGGACAGGATATTACCCCGGCGAGCAGTACTTC.

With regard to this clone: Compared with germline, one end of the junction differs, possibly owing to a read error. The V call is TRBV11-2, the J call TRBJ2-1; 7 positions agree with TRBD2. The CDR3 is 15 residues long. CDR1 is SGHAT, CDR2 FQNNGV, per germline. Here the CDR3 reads CASSLEGTTYREQFF. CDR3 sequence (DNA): TGTGCCAGCAGCCTAGAGGGGACTACCTACAGGGAGCAGTTCTTC.

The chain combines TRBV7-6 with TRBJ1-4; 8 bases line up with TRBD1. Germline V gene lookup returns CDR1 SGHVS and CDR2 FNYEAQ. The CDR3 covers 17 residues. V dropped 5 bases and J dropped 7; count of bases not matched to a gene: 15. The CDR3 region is CASSLTFTGGGGEKLFF. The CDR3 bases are TGTGCCAGCAGCCTCACCTTCACAGGGGGGGGAGGTGAAAAACTGTTTTTT.

Here the CDR3 DNA reads TGTGCCAGCTCATTACAGGGGGCGGACACTGAAGCTTTCTTT. It yields the protein CASSLQGADTEAFF. This sequence joins TRBV18 and TRBJ1-1, with 9 bases identical to TRBD1. CDR3 length equals 14 residues. Germline V gene lookup returns CDR1 KGHSH and CDR2 LQKENI. V gave up 5 bases and J gave up 3 bases; unmatched junction bases: 4.